The 31 T cell receptor beta chains below come from one sample, sequenced in a study of shared clonotypes between healthy human individuals. Only in-frame clones appear in the TCRdb table, and some are missing; sequencing was by immunoSEQ multiplex PCR. The sample shows some 2,100,000 clones, approximately 94% of them seen only once. Naive-designated CD8 cells lacked CD45RO, were positively enriched for CCR7, and omitted terminally differentiated effector memory CD45RA+ cells. The source material was naive CD8+ T cells from PBMCs. Receptors were obtained from a young man in good health. Some clones in this sample may be carry-over from other donors' samples.

V and J are TRBV11-2 and TRBJ1-1; D gene ambiguous. Germline CDR1 SGHAT, CDR2 FQNNGV. Deletions cut 10 bases from V and 1 base from J, with 7 bases between. The CDR3 sequence is 11 residues long. The CDR3 reads CATGKNTEAFF. CDR3 bases: TGTGCCACCGGGAAGAACACTGAAGCTTTCTTT.

The chain employs TRBV21-1 and TRBJ1-1; the listed D gene, TRBD1, was not tested against the DNA. TRBV21-1 is a recognized pseudogene. The CDR3 is 16 residues long. CDR3 nucleotide sequence: TGTGCCAGCAGCAAACCCTCAAGGGGGTTCAACACTGAAGCTTTCTTT. Amino acids: CASSKPSRGFNTEAFF.

The rearrangement links TRBV10-1 to TRBJ1-1; 9 bases are a match to TRBD1. The V and J ends lost 5 bases and 4 bases, in that order; junction bases with no gene match: 14. The CDR3 spans 17 residues. Germline loops: CDR1 WNHNN, CDR2 SYGVQD (reference sequence). CDR3 DNA sequence: TGCGCCAGCAGTCCCGGGACAGGGTCCGACGGGAGCACTGAAGCTTTCTTT. This codes for CASSPGTGSDGSTEAFF.

V and J are TRBV7-8 and TRBJ2-5, with 7 bases matching TRBD1. The CDR3 runs to 15 residues. V gave up 2 bases and J gave up 9 bases; unmatched junction bases: 12. Looked up from germline, CDR1 is SGHVS and CDR2 is FQNEAQ. The CDR3 DNA reads TGTGCCAGCAGCTTATTGCTGGACAGGATAAAGGCCCAGTACTTC. This sequence encodes CASSLLLDRIKAQYF. Drawing the rest from reference TRBV7-8 and TRBJ2-5, the complete variable domain is GAGVSQSPRYKVAKRGQDVALRCDPISGHVSLFWYQQALGQGPEFLTYFQNEAQLDKSGLPSDRFFAERPEGSVSTLKIQRTQQEDSAVYLCASSLLLDRIKAQYFGPGTRLLVL.

This CDR3 reads CASSLWDRGIQETQYF. The CDR3, as DNA: TGCGCCAGCAGCTTGTGGGACAGGGGCATCCAAGAGACCCAGTACTTC. The chain uses TRBV5-1 and TRBJ2-5; 10 bases are shared with TRBD1. From germline, CDR1 is SGHRS and CDR2 YFSETQ. The V gene end was trimmed by 1 base and the J gene end by 1 base; junction bases not matched to a gene: 4. The CDR3 is 16 amino acids.

The chain links TRBV7-6 to TRBJ2-7, with D hard to call. The CDR3 totals 12 residues. Trimming removed 4 bases from V and 7 bases from J, with 11 bases in between. CDR1 SGHVS and CDR2 FNYEAQ come from the germline V gene. As DNA, the CDR3 is TGTGCCAGCAGCTCTAGAGGCAGAGAGCAGTACTTC. As protein: CASSSRGREQYF.

V gene TRBV5-1 combines with J gene TRBJ1-1, with 8 positions matching TRBD1. CDR1 is SGHRS, CDR2 YFSETQ, per germline. V was clipped by 7 bases and J by 8 bases; unmatched bases: 7. There are 12 residues in the CDR3. The CDR3: CASSDRALEAFF. CDR3 DNA sequence: TGCGCCAGCTCGGACAGGGCTTTAGAAGCTTTCTTT.

The chain uses TRBV2 and TRBJ1-3; D perhaps matches TRBD1 (5 bases). The CDR3 runs to 16 residues. CDR1 is SNHLY, CDR2 FYNNEI, per germline. The germline V and J ends were trimmed by 2 bases and 2 bases, with 13 bases remaining between them. CDR3 sequence: CASSESRAGTGNTIYF. CDR3 DNA sequence: TGTGCCAGCAGTGAATCCAGGGCAGGTACTGGAAACACCATATATTTT.

About this clone itself: The identical CDR3 is also encoded by other nucleotide sequences in the sample. The chain employs TRBV6-5 and TRBJ2-2; perhaps TRBD2 as D (6 bases). With 6 bases removed from V and 1 base from J, the gap between germline ends came to 9 bases. Germline V lookup: CDR1 MNHEY, CDR2 SVGAGI. The CDR3 has 14 amino acids. The CDR3 region is CASRWGENTGELFF. CDR3 in DNA: TGTGCCAGCAGGTGGGGGGAGAACACCGGGGAGCTGTTTTTT.

The rearrangement uses TRBV27 and TRBJ2-1; tentatively, D is TRBD1 (6 bases). This CDR3 spans 14 amino acids. In germline, CDR1 is MNHEY, CDR2 SMNVEV (reference sequence). Trimming took off 7 bases at V and 4 bases at J, with 14 bases between the two ends. CDR3 DNA sequence: TGTGCCAGCACTGCAGGGGCCTTTTACAATGAGCAGTTCTTC. Translation: CASTAGAFYNEQFF.

J is TRBJ2-5 and V is TRBV29-1; TRBD1 agrees at 7 bases. Looked up from germline, CDR1 is SQVTM and CDR2 is ANQGSEA. The CDR3 is made up of 13 amino acids. V was pared by 3 bases and J by 5 bases, with 6 bases of the junction left unmatched. CDR3 nucleotide sequence: TGCAGCGTTGAGTTAGGGGGCGAGGAGACCCAGTACTTC. Translating it yields CSVELGGEETQYF.

V and J are TRBV4-3 and TRBJ2-4, with 9 bases lining up with TRBD1. Per germline, CDR1 LGHNA and CDR2 YSLEER. The junction had 9 bases not matched to a gene; V was cut back by 0 bases and J by 9 bases. The CDR3 totals 16 residues. CDR3 in DNA: TGCGCCAGCAGCCAAGAGGGAGGGACAGGGTGGGGCATTCAGTACTTC. Residues: CASSQEGGTGWGIQYF.

V and J are TRBV4-3 and TRBJ1-2, with 9 positions matching TRBD1. Germline V gene sequence: CDR1 LGHNA, CDR2 YSLEER. The CDR3 consists of 16 residues. V shed 3 bases, J shed 4 bases, and the junction held 9 bases outside the gene matches. CDR3 sequence (DNA): TGCGCCAGCAGCCAGGAAACCGGGACAGGGTTCTATGGCTACACCTTC. The encoded protein is CASSQETGTGFYGYTF.

This chain uses TRBV7-4 with TRBJ2-4; the D is unclear. Trimming took 3 bases from V and 14 from J, leaving 8 bases between them. This CDR3 region has 10 residues. The germline CDR1 and CDR2 sequences are SGHVT and SQSDAQ. CDR3 sequence: CASSLKGKYF. CDR3 coding DNA: TGTGCCAGCAGCTTGAAAGGTAAGTACTTC.

The V call is TRBV11-2, the J call TRBJ2-7; D might be TRBD2 (5 bases). The CDR3 is made up of 14 amino acids. CDR1 and CDR2 from the germline V gene are SGHAT and FQNNGV. Trimming left V 1 base short and J 7 bases short, with 14 bases between. For the CDR3, the DNA is TGTGCCAGCAGCTTAGGTACCGGGATATGGGAGCAGTACTTC. Its protein product is CASSLGTGIWEQYF. The full variable domain, with the rest looked up from reference TRBV11-2 and TRBJ2-7, is EAGVAQSPRYKIIEKRQSVAFWCNPISGHATLYWYQQILGQGPKLLIQFQNNGVVDDSQLPKDRFSAERLKGVDSTLKIQPAKLEDSAVYLCASSLGTGIWEQYFGPGTRLTVT.

This clone was seen once. The chain joins TRBV11-2 to TRBJ1-1; 11 nucleotides line up with TRBD1. The J segment lost 8 bases and the V segment lost 5 bases, leaving 1 base of the junction unmatched. The CDR3 extends over 12 amino acids. Germline-derived CDR1 and CDR2 are SGHAT and FQNNGV. The CDR3 is CASSGDRGEAFF. The CDR3 DNA follows: TGTGCCAGCAGCGGGGACAGGGGGGAAGCTTTCTTT.

In regard to this clone: Other DNA sequences in the same sample also yield this CDR3. The rearrangement uses TRBV4-1 and TRBJ2-7, with D unresolved. V was clipped by 1 base and J by 2 bases, with 9 bases between them. This CDR3 spans 14 amino acids. CDR1 and CDR2 (germline): MGHRA, YSYEKL. CDR3 residues: CASSQVAGPYEQYF. For the CDR3, the DNA is TGCGCCAGCAGCCAAGTGGCAGGTCCCTACGAGCAGTACTTC.

The J gene is TRBJ1-1, the V gene TRBV30; the D is unclear. Germline V gives CDR1 GTSNPN, CDR2 SVGIG (reference sequence). The V end was cut by 3 bases, the J end by 7 bases, with 6 bases between. This CDR3 has 10 amino acids. The CDR3 reads CAWRGFEAFF. The DNA of the CDR3 is TGTGCCTGGAGGGGGTTTGAAGCTTTCTTT.

As concerns this clone: Compared with germline, one end of the junction differs, possibly owing to a read error. The rearrangement joins TRBV7-9 to TRBJ2-1, with 7 nucleotides matching TRBD2. This CDR3 is built from 12 residues. Germline V gene sequence: CDR1 SEHNR, CDR2 FQNEAQ (reference sequence). CDR3: CASSQSRRERVF. In nucleotides, the CDR3 is TGTGCCAGCAGCCAATCGAGGCGGGAGCGGGTCTTC.

The V and J genes are TRBV28 and TRBJ1-5; 10 nucleotides line up with TRBD1. CDR1 MDHEN and CDR2 SYDVKM come from the germline V gene. The CDR3 consists of 15 residues. Germline trimming cut 5 bases from V and 6 bases from J; bases unmatched to any gene: 7. CDR3 DNA sequence: TGTGCCAGCAGTCCGACAGGGGGCTCTGCTCAGCCCCAGCATTTT. It yields the protein CASSPTGGSAQPQHF.

The chain joins TRBV7-6 to TRBJ2-4; TRBD1 aligns across 7 bases. This CDR3 spans 17 amino acids. The V and J ends lost 0 bases and 2 bases, in that order; junction bases with no gene match: 7. Germline CDR1 is SGHVS and CDR2 is FNYEAQ. The CDR3 here is CASSLAGQGVTKNIQYF. CDR3 nucleotides: TGTGCCAGCAGCTTAGCGGGGCAGGGGGTGACCAAAAACATTCAGTACTTC.

The chain has TRBV7-9 and TRBJ2-7; D is perhaps TRBD1 or TRBD2 (5 bases each). Germline V lookup: CDR1 SEHNR, CDR2 FQNEAQ (reference sequence). CDR3 length equals 16 residues. V was cut by 3 bases and J by 6 bases, with 21 bases left in between. The CDR3, as DNA: TGTGCCAGCAGCTTCGGGGCCGGGACCCTCACGGGCGAGCAGTACTTC. Residues: CASSFGAGTLTGEQYF.

This chain joins TRBV4-2 and TRBJ1-2; D is undetermined. Germline V gives CDR1 LGHNA, CDR2 YNFKEQ. This CDR3 is 11 amino acids long. Trimming took 1 base from V and 5 from J, leaving 2 bases between them. CDR3 protein: CASSQGYGYTF. The CDR3 DNA reads TGTGCCAGCAGCCAAGGATATGGCTACACCTTC.

This chain uses TRBV14 with TRBJ1-2; possibly TRBD1 for D (6 bases). This CDR3 has 12 residues. V was cut by 8 bases and J by 8 bases, with 15 bases left in between. Germline lookup yields CDR1 SGHDN and CDR2 FVKESK. The CDR3 DNA reads as TGTGCCAGCGGAGTTGGGGGCTGGGGCTACACCTTC. Amino acid sequence: CASGVGGWGYTF.

This clone was counted a single time. The chain employs TRBV28 and TRBJ1-5; weak D call: TRBD1 (5 bases). This CDR3 contains 15 residues. Germline CDR1 and CDR2: MDHEN and SYDVKM. V was pared by 6 bases and J by 3 bases, with 15 bases between. CDR3 sequence: CASSPDSSINQPQHF. The CDR3 nucleotides are TGTGCCAGCAGCCCTGACAGCTCGATCAATCAGCCCCAGCATTTT.

The chain carries TRBV6-6 and TRBJ2-7, with D perhaps TRBD1 (5 bases). CDR1 MNHNY and CDR2 SVGAGI come from the germline V gene (reference sequence). This CDR3 contains 15 residues. With 4 bases removed from V and 2 bases from J, the gap between germline ends came to 15 bases. The CDR3: CASSSRTPDTYEQYF. CDR3 sequence (DNA): TGTGCCAGCAGTTCCCGGACACCCGATACCTACGAGCAGTACTTC.

This sequence joins TRBV28 and TRBJ2-7; 7 positions match TRBD2. The V and J ends lost 6 bases and 0 bases, in that order; junction bases with no gene match: 8. Germline V gives CDR1 MDHEN, CDR2 SYDVKM. The length of the CDR3 is 15 residues. This chain's CDR3 is CASSPGLSTSYEQYF. CDR3 bases: TGTGCCAGCAGCCCGGGACTATCTACCTCCTACGAGCAGTACTTC.

The chain carries TRBV15 and TRBJ2-1; D call uncertain. Germline CDR1 and CDR2: LNHNV and YYDKDF (reference sequence). CDR3 length: 14 residues. The V and J ends lost 0 bases and 14 bases respectively, with 17 bases between them. CDR3 in amino acids: CATSRDVSRVPEFF. CDR3 nucleotides: TGTGCCACCAGCAGAGATGTTTCCCGGGTCCCTGAGTTCTTC.

This rearrangement joins TRBV28 to TRBJ1-1; no definite D call. The CDR3 consists of 14 residues. V shed 5 bases and J shed 11 bases, with 21 bases lying between them. Germline lookup yields CDR1 MDHEN and CDR2 SYDVKM. CDR3 DNA: TGTGCCAGCAGTGTACCCGGAGAGGGTCTGAGGGCTTTCTTT. It is translated as CASSVPGEGLRAFF.

This chain connects TRBV28 to TRBJ2-1; D may be TRBD2 (5 bases). This CDR3 has 14 residues. The V gene lost 5 bases and the J gene lost 2 bases, with 10 bases spanning the gap. Germline V gene lookup returns CDR1 MDHEN and CDR2 SYDVKM. CDR3: CASSGGSTYNEQFF. The CDR3, as DNA: TGTGCCAGCAGTGGTGGGAGCACCTACAATGAGCAGTTCTTC. Filled out from reference TRBV28 and TRBJ2-1, the complete variable domain reads DVKVTQSSRYLVKRTGEKVFLECVQDMDHENMFWYRQDPGLGLRLIYFSYDVKMKEKGDIPEGYSVSREKKERFSLILESASTNQTSMYLCASSGGSTYNEQFFGPGTRLTVL.

The CDR3 loop is CASSTGLAVHEQYF. The CDR3 DNA reads TGTGCCAGTAGTACGGGACTAGCGGTGCACGAGCAGTACTTC. The chain uses TRBV19 and TRBJ2-7; 11 nucleotides line up with TRBD2. The CDR3 covers 14 residues. Unmatched junction bases numbered 4, after V lost 4 bases and J lost 5 bases. In germline, CDR1 is LNHDA, CDR2 SQIVND (reference sequence).